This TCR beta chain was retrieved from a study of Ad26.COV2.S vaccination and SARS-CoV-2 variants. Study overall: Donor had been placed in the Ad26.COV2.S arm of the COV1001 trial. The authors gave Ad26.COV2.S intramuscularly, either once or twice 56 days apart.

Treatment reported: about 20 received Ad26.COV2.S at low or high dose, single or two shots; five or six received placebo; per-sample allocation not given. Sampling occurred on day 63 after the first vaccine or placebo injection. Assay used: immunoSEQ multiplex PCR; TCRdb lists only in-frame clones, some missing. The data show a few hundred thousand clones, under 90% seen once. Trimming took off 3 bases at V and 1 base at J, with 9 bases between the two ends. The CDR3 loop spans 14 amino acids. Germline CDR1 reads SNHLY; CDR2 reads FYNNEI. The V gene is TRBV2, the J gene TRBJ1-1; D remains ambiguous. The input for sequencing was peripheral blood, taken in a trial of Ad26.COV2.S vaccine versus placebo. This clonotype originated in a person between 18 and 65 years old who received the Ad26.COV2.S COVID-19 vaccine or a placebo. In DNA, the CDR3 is TGTGCCAGCAGTGAGAACAGCGGGAACACTGAAGCTTTCTTT. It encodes CASSENSGNTEAFF.